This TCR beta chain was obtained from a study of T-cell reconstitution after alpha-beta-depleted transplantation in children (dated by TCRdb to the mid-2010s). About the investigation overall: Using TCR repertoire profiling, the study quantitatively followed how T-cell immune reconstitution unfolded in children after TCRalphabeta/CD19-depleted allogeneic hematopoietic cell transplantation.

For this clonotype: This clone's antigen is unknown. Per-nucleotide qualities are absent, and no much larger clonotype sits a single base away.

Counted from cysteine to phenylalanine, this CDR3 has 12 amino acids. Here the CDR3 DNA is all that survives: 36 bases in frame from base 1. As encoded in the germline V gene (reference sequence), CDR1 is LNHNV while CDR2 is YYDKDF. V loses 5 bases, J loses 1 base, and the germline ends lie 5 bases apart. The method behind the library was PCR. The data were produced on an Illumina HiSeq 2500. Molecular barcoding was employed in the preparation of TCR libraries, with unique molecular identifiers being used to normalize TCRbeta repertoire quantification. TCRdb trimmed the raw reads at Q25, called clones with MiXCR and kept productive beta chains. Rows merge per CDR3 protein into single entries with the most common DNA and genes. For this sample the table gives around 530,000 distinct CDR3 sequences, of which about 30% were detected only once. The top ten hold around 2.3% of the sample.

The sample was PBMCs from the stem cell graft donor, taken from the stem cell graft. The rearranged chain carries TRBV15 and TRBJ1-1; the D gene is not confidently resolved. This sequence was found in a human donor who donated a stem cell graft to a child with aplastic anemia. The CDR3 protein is CATSGGNTEAFF. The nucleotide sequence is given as TGTGCCACCAGCGGAGGGAACACTGAAGCTTTCTTT.